This T cell receptor beta chain appears in the sequencing data of a study of blood T cell repertoires in COVID-19. As handled by the study authors: Amplifying reference gene primers gave estimates of nucleated cell counts. TCRdb's table, derived via immunoSEQ multiplex PCR, lists solely in-frame clones and lacks some. V and J calls and clone size are given by that table; D and trimming were obtained from the DNA. The repertoire holds 200,000 to 250,000 clones, 84% seen once, with about 7% in the top ten. The CDR3 consists of 13 residues. The germline gives CDR1 MGHRA, CDR2 YSYEKL. Between the trimmed V and J ends, which lost 2 bases and 9 bases, there was a span of 13 bases. Enrolled through a virtual design, the participants were between roughly 18 and 90 years of age and came from 24 US areas. Recovered status applied to Cohort 3 donors who had two consecutive negative PCRs. It also applied to those with clearance or with symptom resolution.

The chain uses TRBV4-1 and TRBJ1-1; D is possibly TRBD1 (5 bases). Material: PBMCs or T cells enriched from blood (not recorded which). This receptor was obtained from a woman aged 40-49 years who had recovered from COVID-19. DNA for the CDR3: TGCGCCAGCAGCCAACTACAGACAGCGAAAGCTTTCTTT. Translating it yields CASSQLQTAKAFF.